These 17 T cell receptor beta chains originate from one sample sequenced in a study of T-cell reconstitution after alpha-beta-depleted transplantation in children. Preparation of the TCRbeta library was carried out with unique molecular identifiers. TCRdb used MiXCR to reprocess the PCR reads, holding one entry per CDR3 protein. The repertoire holds 100,000 to 150,000 distinct CDR3 sequences, with around 23% as singletons. The starting material was PBMCs, mostly from graft donor cells, obtained 180 days after TCRalphabeta/CD19-depleted stem cell transplant. The receptors come from a male patient between 2 and 10 years old who had a stem cell transplant for chronic granulomatous disease, so the T cells may come from the graft donor.

In this sample, this clonotype turned up a few times. The CDR3 protein is CASSLAGGGTSYEQYF. The CDR3 DNA is TGTGCCAGCAGCTTAGCAGGAGGTGGAACTTCCTACGAGCAGTACTTC. The chain has TRBV7-6 and TRBJ2-7; D possibly corresponds to TRBD2 (5 bases). The CDR3 has 16 residues. V was shortened by 0 bases and J by 1 base, with 13 bases between the two germline ends. The germline V gene encodes CDR1 SGHVS and CDR2 FNYEAQ.

The genes are TRBV7-9 and TRBJ1-1, with no clear D. The CDR3 has 15 amino acids. Germline-derived CDR1 and CDR2 are SEHNR and FQNEAQ (reference sequence). V was shortened by 11 bases and J by 0 bases, with 19 bases between the two germline ends. CDR3 sequence: CAVTHSPLMNTEAFF. The DNA for the CDR3 is TGTGCCGTCACACATTCGCCACTAATGAACACTGAAGCTTTCTTT.

The chain joins TRBV20-1 to TRBJ2-5; possible D gene TRBD2, 6 bases. V gave up 6 bases and J gave up 2 bases, with 13 bases separating them. The length of the CDR3 is 13 residues. The germline gives CDR1 DFQATT, CDR2 SNEGSKA (reference sequence). The CDR3 here is CSAHGAGQETQYF. CDR3 nucleotides: TGCAGTGCACATGGGGCGGGGCAAGAGACCCAGTACTTC.

Ten or more counts support this clonotype. V gene TRBV20-1 combines with J gene TRBJ2-2; possibly TRBD1 or TRBD2 for D (5 bases each). This CDR3 has 14 residues. The V gene's germline CDR1 is DFQATT and CDR2 SNEGSKA (reference sequence). Trimming left V 3 bases short and J 3 bases short, with 11 bases between. This chain's CDR3 is CSASPREYTGELFF. CDR3 bases: TGCAGTGCTAGCCCCAGGGAGTACACCGGGGAGCTGTTTTTT.

J is TRBJ1-3 and V is TRBV4-3, with D perhaps TRBD1 (5 bases). V dropped 0 bases and J dropped 0 bases, with 9 bases sitting between them. CDR1 and CDR2 (germline): LGHNA, YSLEER. CDR3 length equals 16 residues. The CDR3 DNA sequence: TGCGCCAGCAGCCAAGATTTGGGGGGCTCTGGAAACACCATATATTTT. Protein sequence: CASSQDLGGSGNTIYF.

V and J are TRBV29-1 and TRBJ2-3; 10 bases map to TRBD2. Germline V gene data show CDR1 as SQVTM and CDR2 as ANQGSEA. Trimming at V came to 5 bases and at J to 4 bases, leaving 3 bases not matched to a gene. The CDR3 covers 13 residues. The DNA of the CDR3 is TGCAGCGTTCCTAGCGGGAGCCCAGATACGCAGTATTTT. Its translation is CSVPSGSPDTQYF.

This clonotype was picked up many times. The chain carries TRBV20-1 and TRBJ2-7; 13 nucleotides align to TRBD2. Germline CDR1 is DFQATT and CDR2 is SNEGSKA (reference sequence). The CDR3 has 13 residues. The ends lost 6 bases at V and 4 bases at J; junction bases unmatched: 3. The CDR3 loop is CSALTSGRYEQYF. CDR3 in DNA: TGCAGTGCCCTGACTAGCGGGAGGTACGAGCAGTACTTC.

This clonotype was seen a few times. The chain couples TRBV4-2 to TRBJ2-3; D may match TRBD1 or TRBD2 (5 bases each). This CDR3 comprises 13 residues. Trimming removed 1 base at V and 4 bases at J, with 6 bases between. CDR1 and CDR2 (germline): LGHNA, YNFKEQ. The CDR3 bases are TGTGCCAGCAGCCAAGGGGGACCAGATACGCAGTATTTT. Translated, it gives CASSQGGPDTQYF.

This clonotype appeared a few times. This sequence joins TRBV19 and TRBJ2-5, with a tentative D call TRBD2 (6 bases). Germline assignment: CDR1 LNHDA and CDR2 SQIVND (reference sequence). Trimming took 7 bases from V and 4 from J, leaving 13 bases between them. CDR3 length: 13 amino acids. The CDR3: CASTSGHTETQYF. The CDR3 bases are TGTGCCAGTACGAGCGGGCATACAGAGACCCAGTACTTC.

The V call is TRBV12-3 or TRBV12-4, the J call TRBJ1-2, with TRBD1 identical over 9 bases. The CDR3 length is 18 residues. V was clipped by 4 bases and J by 8 bases; unmatched bases: 20. The CDR3 coding sequence is TGTGCCAGCAGTTCAACTCGAGATGACACCGGGACAGGGTTGGGCTACACCTTC. Translating it yields CASSSTRDDTGTGLGYTF.

The chain recombines TRBV6-1 with TRBJ2-7; possibly TRBD1 for D (5 bases). The CDR3 runs 14 residues. V was clipped by 7 bases and J by 3 bases, with 16 bases between them. The V gene's germline CDR1 is MNHNS and CDR2 SASEGT. CDR3 coding DNA: TGTGCCAGCAACCCGGCAGGGCGGAACTACGAGCAGTACTTC. Its translation: CASNPAGRNYEQYF.

V is TRBV15 and J is TRBJ2-2; a weak D match, TRBD1 (5 bases). The germline V gene encodes CDR1 LNHNV and CDR2 YYDKDF (reference sequence). Trimming took off 5 bases at V and 11 bases at J, with 12 bases between the two ends. There are 12 residues in the CDR3. CDR3 bases: TGTGCCACCAGCCCCCGACAGCCAGAGCTGTTTTTT. Translated: CATSPRQPELFF.

This clonotype was seen more than once but under ten times. The chain links TRBV7-2 to TRBJ2-7, with 11 bases identical to TRBD2. Germline V gene sequence: CDR1 SGHTA, CDR2 FQGNSA. Trimming removed 1 base from V and 5 bases from J; junction bases left unmatched: 4. This CDR3 is 15 amino acids long. The CDR3: CASSLDGLAGNEQYF. The DNA of the CDR3 is TGTGCCAGCAGCTTAGACGGACTAGCGGGCAACGAGCAGTACTTC.

This clonotype occurred a few times. The chain links TRBV12-3 or TRBV12-4 to TRBJ2-7; tentatively, D is TRBD1 (6 bases). With 6 bases removed from V and 0 bases from J, the gap between germline ends came to 12 bases. CDR3 length equals 14 residues. CDR3 sequence (DNA): TGTGCCAGCAGCACGACAGGCGGCTCCTACGAGCAGTACTTC. It encodes CASSTTGGSYEQYF.

Ten or more counts support this clonotype. The gene calls are TRBV20-1 and TRBJ2-1; D is perhaps TRBD1 (5 bases). V was clipped by 4 bases and J by 1 base, with 11 bases between them. The V gene's germline CDR1 is DFQATT and CDR2 SNEGSKA (reference sequence). The CDR3 spans 14 residues. The CDR3 spells CSATDSLSYNEQFF. The CDR3 nucleotides are TGCAGTGCTACCGACAGTCTTTCCTACAATGAGCAGTTCTTC.

This chain uses TRBV5-1 with TRBJ2-7; D not certain. Germline values: CDR1 SGHRS, CDR2 YFSETQ. Trimming removed 0 bases from V and 0 bases from J, with 7 bases in between. CDR3 size: 14 residues. As DNA, the CDR3 is TGCGCCAGCAGCTTGGACGGAGACTCCTACGAGCAGTACTTC. It translates to CASSLDGDSYEQYF.

The chain links TRBV28 to TRBJ1-1, with D unresolved. The ends were cut back, 6 bases at V and 2 bases at J, with 7 bases in the middle. The CDR3 consists of 12 residues. Per germline, CDR1 MDHEN and CDR2 SYDVKM. The CDR3 DNA is TGTGCCAGCAGGCACATTAACACTGAAGCTTTCTTT. This encodes CASRHINTEAFF.